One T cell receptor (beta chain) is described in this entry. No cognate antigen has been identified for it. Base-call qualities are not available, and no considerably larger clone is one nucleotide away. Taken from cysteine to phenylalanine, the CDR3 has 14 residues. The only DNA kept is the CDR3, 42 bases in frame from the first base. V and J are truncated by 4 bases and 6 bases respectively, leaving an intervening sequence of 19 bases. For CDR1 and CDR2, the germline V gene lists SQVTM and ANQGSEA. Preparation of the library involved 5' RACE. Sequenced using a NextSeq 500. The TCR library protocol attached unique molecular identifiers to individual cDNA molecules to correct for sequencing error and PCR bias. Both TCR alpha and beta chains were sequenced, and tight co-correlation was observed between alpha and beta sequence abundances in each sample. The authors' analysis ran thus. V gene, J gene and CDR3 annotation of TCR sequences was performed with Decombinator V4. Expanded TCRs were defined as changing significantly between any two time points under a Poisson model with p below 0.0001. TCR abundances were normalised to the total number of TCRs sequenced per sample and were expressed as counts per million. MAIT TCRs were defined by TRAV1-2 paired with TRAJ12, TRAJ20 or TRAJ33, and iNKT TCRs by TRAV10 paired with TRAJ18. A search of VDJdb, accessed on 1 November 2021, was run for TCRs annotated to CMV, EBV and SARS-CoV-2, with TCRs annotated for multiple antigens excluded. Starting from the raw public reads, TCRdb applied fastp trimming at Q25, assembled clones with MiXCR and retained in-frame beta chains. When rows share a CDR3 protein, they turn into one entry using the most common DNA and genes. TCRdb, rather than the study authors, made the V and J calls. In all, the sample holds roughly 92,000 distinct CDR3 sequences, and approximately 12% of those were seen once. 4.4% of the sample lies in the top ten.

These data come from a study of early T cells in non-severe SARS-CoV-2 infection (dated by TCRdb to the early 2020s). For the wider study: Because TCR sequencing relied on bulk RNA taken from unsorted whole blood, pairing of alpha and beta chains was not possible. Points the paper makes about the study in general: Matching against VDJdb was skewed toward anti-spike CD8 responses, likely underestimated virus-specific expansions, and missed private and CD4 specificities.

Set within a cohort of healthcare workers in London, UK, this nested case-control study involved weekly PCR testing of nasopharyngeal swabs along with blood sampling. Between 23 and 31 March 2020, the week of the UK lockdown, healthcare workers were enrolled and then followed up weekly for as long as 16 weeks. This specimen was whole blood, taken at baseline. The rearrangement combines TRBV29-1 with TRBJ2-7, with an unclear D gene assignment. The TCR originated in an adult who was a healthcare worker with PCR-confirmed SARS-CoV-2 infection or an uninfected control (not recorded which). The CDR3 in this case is CSVVWAVLLGEQYF. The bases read TGCAGCGTTGTATGGGCGGTCCTATTGGGCGAGCAGTACTTC.